The 6 T cell receptor beta chains in this list originate from one sample, sequenced in a study of blood T cell repertoires in COVID-19 (dated by TCRdb to the early 2020s). The library relied on the immunoSEQ multiplex PCR assay. TCRdb limited this immuneACCESS table to in-frame rearrangements with V and J called. A share of clones is missing; checked studies link under half to unresolved V genes, and the rest is unexplained. For this sample there are 250,000 to 300,000 clones; about four fifths appear just once. The ten largest clones capture around 5% of the sample. The specimen sequenced was PBMCs or T cells enriched from blood (not recorded which). The receptors originated from a man between 40 and 49 years old who had been exposed to COVID-19.

The J gene is TRBJ1-2, the V gene TRBV28, with TRBD1 identical over 10 bases. The CDR3 is made up of 14 amino acids. Germline-derived CDR1 and CDR2 are MDHEN and SYDVKM. V gave up 2 bases and J gave up 3 bases; unmatched junction bases: 0. Here the CDR3 DNA reads TGTGCCAGCAGTTTAGGACAGGGGGACTATGGCTACACCTTC. Translated, it gives CASSLGQGDYGYTF.

The rearrangement joins TRBV30 to TRBJ2-1, with D perhaps matching TRBD2 (5 bases). This CDR3 spans 13 amino acids. Trimming removed 2 bases at V and 8 bases at J, with 13 bases between. Germline V gene sequence: CDR1 GTSNPN, CDR2 SVGIG (reference sequence). The CDR3 reads CAWSPPTRHEQFF. The CDR3 DNA reads as TGTGCCTGGAGTCCCCCTACTAGGCATGAGCAGTTCTTC.

This chain connects TRBV5-1 to TRBJ1-6, with 7 bases fitting TRBD1. With V trimmed by 7 bases and J by 5 bases, 3 bases remained unmatched. Germline V gene sequence: CDR1 SGHRS, CDR2 YFSETQ. The CDR3 extends over 13 amino acids. Here the CDR3 DNA reads TGCGCCAGCTCCGGGACAGATAATTCACCCCTCCACTTT. Translating it yields CASSGTDNSPLHF.

This clone has a single count. The rearrangement links TRBV5-4 to TRBJ1-6; 7 bases are shared with TRBD1. The trim removed 4 bases at V and 7 bases at J, leaving 8 bases unmatched. Germline V gene data show CDR1 as SGHNT and CDR2 as YYREEE (reference sequence). The CDR3 runs to 15 residues. The CDR3 nucleotides read TGTGCCAGCAGCAAAAAAGAACAGGGGAATTCACCCCTCCACTTT. Protein sequence: CASSKKEQGNSPLHF.

This clone was detected a few times. CDR3 coding DNA: TGTGCCAGGCGGGCGAGGGAGGGCTCCTACGAGCAGTACTTC. It translates to CARRAREGSYEQYF. This chain connects TRBV9 to TRBJ2-7; 7 bases are a match to TRBD2. The CDR3 length is 14 residues. CDR1 is SGDLS and CDR2 is YYNGEE in the germline V gene. V gave up 8 bases and J gave up 0 bases; unmatched junction bases: 8. Full variable domain (missing parts from reference TRBV9 and TRBJ2-7): DSGVTQTPKHLITATGQRVTLRCSPRSGDLSVYWYQQSLDQGLQFLIQYYNGEERAKGNILERFSAQQFPDLHSELNLSSLELGDSALYFCARRAREGSYEQYFGPGTRLTVT.

Points on this clone: Other DNA sequences in this sample translate to the same CDR3. This chain uses TRBV5-1 with TRBJ2-7; TRBD2 matches at 8 bases. J lost 5 bases, V lost 0 bases, and 7 bases had no gene match. Germline loops: CDR1 SGHRS, CDR2 YFSETQ. The CDR3 is 15 amino acids. The CDR3 region is CASSLVGAGGDEQYF. CDR3 DNA sequence: TGCGCCAGCAGCTTGGTAGGGGCCGGGGGGGACGAGCAGTACTTC.